Listed below are T cell receptor beta chains from one sample, sequenced in a study of blood T cell repertoires in COVID-19. The repertoire was sequenced with immunoSEQ multiplex PCR; TCRdb's copy has only in-frame clones and lacks some. Of some 190,000 clones in the sample, about 84% were seen once. The sample consisted of peripheral blood. The receptors were gathered from a woman of 80 years or more with COVID-19, enrolled during active disease. Both conserved end residues are part of each CDR3. The D gene is left open where the match is weak. Size is omitted from some rows. Given values are once, few, many or a class for expanded clones.

v_gene: TRBV11-2; abundance: NA; j_gene: TRBJ1-3; d_gene: NA; CDR3nt: TGTGCCAGCAGCTTCTCCTCGGGTATCAGCTCTGGAAACACCATATATTTT; CDR3aa: CASSFSSGISSGNTIYF
v_gene: TRBV28; abundance: NA; j_gene: TRBJ1-6; d_gene: TRBD1; CDR3nt: TGTGCCAGCAGCCCCGGACAGGGTAATTCACCCCTCCACTTT; CDR3aa: CASSPGQGNSPLHF
v_gene: TRBV7-3; abundance: NA; j_gene: TRBJ1-6; d_gene: NA; CDR3nt: TGTGCCAGCAGCTCCCGGGCGGGCTCACCCCTCCACTTT; CDR3aa: CASSSRAGSPLHF
v_gene: TRBV5-4; abundance: NA; j_gene: TRBJ1-5; d_gene: NA; CDR3nt: TGTGCCAGCAGCCGCGACGGAGTCAATCAGCCCCAGCATTTT; CDR3aa: CASSRDGVNQPQHF
v_gene: TRBV5-1; abundance: NA; j_gene: TRBJ2-5; d_gene: TRBD2; CDR3nt: TGCGCCAGCAGGCCCGGGACTACATCGTACTTC; CDR3aa: CASRPGTTSYF
v_gene: TRBV7-3; abundance: NA; j_gene: TRBJ2-1; d_gene: TRBD2; CDR3nt: TGTGCCAGCAGCTTTAGCGGGAGAGACAATGAGCAGTTCTTC; CDR3aa: CASSFSGRDNEQFF
v_gene: TRBV11-2; abundance: NA; j_gene: TRBJ2-1; d_gene: NA; CDR3nt: TGTGCCAGCAGCTCAGGATCCTACAATGAGCAGTTCTTC; CDR3aa: CASSSGSYNEQFF
v_gene: TRBV28; abundance: NA; j_gene: TRBJ2-5; d_gene: NA; CDR3nt: TGTGCCAGCAGCCAGAGCGGGCGGGAGACCCAGTACTTC; CDR3aa: CASSQSGRETQYF
v_gene: TRBV11-3; abundance: NA; j_gene: TRBJ1-1; d_gene: NA; CDR3nt: TGTGCCAGCAGCAAAGGGGAGAACACTGAAGCTTTCTTT; CDR3aa: CASSKGENTEAFF
v_gene: TRBV7-9; abundance: few; j_gene: TRBJ2-2; d_gene: TRBD1; CDR3nt: TGTGCCAGCAGCTGGGACAGAACCGGGGAGCTGTTTTTT; CDR3aa: CASSWDRTGELFF
v_gene: TRBV7-2; abundance: NA; j_gene: TRBJ2-1; d_gene: NA; CDR3nt: TGTGCCAGCAGCTTAGTGGCGGGCTCCTACAATGAGCAGTTCTTC; CDR3aa: CASSLVAGSYNEQFF
v_gene: TRBV20-1; abundance: NA; j_gene: TRBJ2-7; d_gene: TRBD1; CDR3nt: TGCAGTGCCGGGACAGGCTACGAGCAGTACTTC; CDR3aa: CSAGTGYEQYF
v_gene: TRBV30; abundance: NA; j_gene: TRBJ2-1; d_gene: NA; CDR3nt: TGTGCCTGGAGCCGTTTCTATCCAGGCGTCGTCTTC; CDR3aa: CAWSRFYPGVVF
v_gene: TRBV28; abundance: NA; j_gene: TRBJ2-1; d_gene: TRBD2; CDR3nt: TGTGCCAGCAGTTTGTGGGGGGGGTCCTACAATGAGCAGTTCTTC; CDR3aa: CASSLWGGSYNEQFF
v_gene: TRBV2; abundance: NA; j_gene: TRBJ1-6; d_gene: TRBD1; CDR3nt: TGTGCCAGCAGAGTCGGACAGGGAAGGGCGAGACCCCTCCACTTT; CDR3aa: CASRVGQGRARPLHF
v_gene: TRBV3-1/TRBV3-2; abundance: NA; j_gene: TRBJ2-1; d_gene: TRBD2; CDR3nt: TGTGCCAGCAGCCCGCTGTCGGGAGGGCCCGTTGAGCAGTTCTTC; CDR3aa: CASSPLSGGPVEQFF
v_gene: TRBV19; abundance: NA; j_gene: TRBJ2-2; d_gene: TRBD2; CDR3nt: TGTGCCAGTAGATGGTCGGGGGGGCGCACCGGGGAGCTGTTTTTT; CDR3aa: CASRWSGGRTGELFF